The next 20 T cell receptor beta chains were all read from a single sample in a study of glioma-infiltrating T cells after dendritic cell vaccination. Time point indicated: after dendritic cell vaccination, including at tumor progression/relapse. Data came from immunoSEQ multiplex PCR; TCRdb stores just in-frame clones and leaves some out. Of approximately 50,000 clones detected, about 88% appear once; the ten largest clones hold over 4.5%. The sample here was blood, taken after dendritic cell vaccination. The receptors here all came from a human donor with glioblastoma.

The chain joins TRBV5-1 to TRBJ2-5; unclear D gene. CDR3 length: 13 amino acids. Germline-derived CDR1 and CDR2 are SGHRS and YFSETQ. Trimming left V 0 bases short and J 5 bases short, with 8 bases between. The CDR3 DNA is TGCGCCAGCAGCTTGGTTAGCTACGAGACCCAGTACTTC. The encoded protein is CASSLVSYETQYF. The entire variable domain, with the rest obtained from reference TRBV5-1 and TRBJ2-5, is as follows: KAGVTQTPRYLIKTRGQQVTLSCSPISGHRSVSWYQQTPGQGLQFLFEYFSETQRNKGNFPGRFSGRQFSNSRSEMNVSTLELGDSALYLCASSLVSYETQYFGPGTRLLVL.

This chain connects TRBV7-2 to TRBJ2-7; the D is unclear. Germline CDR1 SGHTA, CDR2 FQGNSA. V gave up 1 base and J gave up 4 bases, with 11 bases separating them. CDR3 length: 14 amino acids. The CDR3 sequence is CASSLDRSSYEQYF. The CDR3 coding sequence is TGTGCCAGCAGCTTAGATCGTTCGTCTTACGAGCAGTACTTC.

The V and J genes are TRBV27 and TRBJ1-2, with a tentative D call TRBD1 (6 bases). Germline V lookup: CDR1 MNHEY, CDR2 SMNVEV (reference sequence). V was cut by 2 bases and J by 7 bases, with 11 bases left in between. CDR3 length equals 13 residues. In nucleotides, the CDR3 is TGTGCCAGCAGTTTAGGGGGCTTGGGTGGCTACACCTTC. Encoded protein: CASSLGGLGGYTF.

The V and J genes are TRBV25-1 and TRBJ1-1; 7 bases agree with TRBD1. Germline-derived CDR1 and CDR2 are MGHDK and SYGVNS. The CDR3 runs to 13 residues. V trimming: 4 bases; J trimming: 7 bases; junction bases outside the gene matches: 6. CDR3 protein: CASSAKGQIEAFF. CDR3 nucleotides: TGTGCCAGCAGTGCCAAGGGACAGATTGAAGCTTTCTTT.

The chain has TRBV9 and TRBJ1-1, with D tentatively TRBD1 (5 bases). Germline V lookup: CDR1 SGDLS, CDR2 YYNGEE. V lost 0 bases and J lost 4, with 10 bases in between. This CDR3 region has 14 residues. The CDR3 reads CASSVGGRGTEAFF. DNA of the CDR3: TGTGCCAGCAGCGTAGGGGGCCGAGGCACTGAAGCTTTCTTT.

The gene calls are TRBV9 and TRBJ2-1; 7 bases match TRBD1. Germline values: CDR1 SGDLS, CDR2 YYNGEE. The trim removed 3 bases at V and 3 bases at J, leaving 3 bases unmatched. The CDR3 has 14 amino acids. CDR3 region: CASSARDSYNEQFF. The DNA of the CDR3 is TGTGCCAGCAGCGCAAGGGACAGCTACAATGAGCAGTTCTTC.

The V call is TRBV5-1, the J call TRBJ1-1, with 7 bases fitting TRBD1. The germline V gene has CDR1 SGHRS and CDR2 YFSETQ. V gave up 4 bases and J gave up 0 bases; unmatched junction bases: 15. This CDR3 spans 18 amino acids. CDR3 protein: CASSAVPLEGQLNTEAFF. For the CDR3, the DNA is TGCGCCAGCAGCGCTGTTCCCCTAGAGGGACAGCTGAACACTGAAGCTTTCTTT.

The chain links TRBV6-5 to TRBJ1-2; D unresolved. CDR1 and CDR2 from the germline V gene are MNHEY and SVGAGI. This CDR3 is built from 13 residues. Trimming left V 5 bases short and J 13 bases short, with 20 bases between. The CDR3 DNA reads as TGTGCCAGCAGTGGAGGTGGGCGGACGGACTTCACCTTC. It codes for CASSGGGRTDFTF.

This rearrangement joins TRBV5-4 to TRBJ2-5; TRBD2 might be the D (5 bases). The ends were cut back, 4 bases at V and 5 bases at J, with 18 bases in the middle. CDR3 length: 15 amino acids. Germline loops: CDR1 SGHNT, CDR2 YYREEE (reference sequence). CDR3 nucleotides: TGTGCCAGCAGCGGAGGTATCTACCAACGGGAGACCCAGTACTTC. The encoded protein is CASSGGIYQRETQYF.

The chain's CDR3 is CASSSPGQGDGYTF. The CDR3 DNA reads TGTGCCAGCAGTTCTCCGGGACAGGGGGATGGCTACACCTTC. J is TRBJ1-2 and V is TRBV6-6; 11 bases are shared with TRBD1. CDR1 is MNHNY and CDR2 is SVGAGI in the germline V gene (reference sequence). V lost 4 bases, J lost 6 bases, and 4 bases stayed unmatched. This CDR3 region has 14 residues.

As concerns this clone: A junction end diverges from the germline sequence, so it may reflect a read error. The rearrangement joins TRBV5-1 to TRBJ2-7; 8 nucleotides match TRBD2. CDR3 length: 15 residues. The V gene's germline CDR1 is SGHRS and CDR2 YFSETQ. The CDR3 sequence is CASSVTGGPSHEQYF. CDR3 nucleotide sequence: TGCGCCAGCAGCGTTACGGGAGGGCCCTCCCACGAGCAGTACTTC. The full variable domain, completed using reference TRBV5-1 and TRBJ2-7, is KAGVTQTPRYLIKTRGQQVTLSCSPISGHRSVSWYQQTPGQGLQFLFEYFSETQRNKGNFPGRFSGRQFSNSRSEMNVSTLELGDSALYLCASSVTGGPSHEQYFGPGTRLTVT.

The CDR3 is CASSLRVAEAFF. The CDR3 region has the DNA TGTGCCAGCAGTTTACGGGTCGCTGAAGCTTTCTTT. The genes are TRBV28 and TRBJ1-1; D is unresolved. Germline CDR1 is MDHEN and CDR2 is SYDVKM. The CDR3 length is 12 residues. V was shortened by 2 bases and J by 6 bases, with 7 bases between the two germline ends.

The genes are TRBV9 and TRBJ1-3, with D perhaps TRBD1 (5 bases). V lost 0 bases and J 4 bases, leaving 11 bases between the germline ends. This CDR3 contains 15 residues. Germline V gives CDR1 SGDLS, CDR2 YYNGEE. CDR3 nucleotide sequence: TGTGCCAGCAGCGTAGATACTGGGGCGGGAAACACCATATATTTT. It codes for CASSVDTGAGNTIYF.

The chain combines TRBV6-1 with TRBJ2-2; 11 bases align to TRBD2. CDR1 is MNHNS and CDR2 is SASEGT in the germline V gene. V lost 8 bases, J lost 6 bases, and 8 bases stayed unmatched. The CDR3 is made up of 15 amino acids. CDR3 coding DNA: TGTGCCAGCCGGACTAGCGGGCCGGTCCCCGGGGAGCTGTTTTTT. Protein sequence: CASRTSGPVPGELFF.

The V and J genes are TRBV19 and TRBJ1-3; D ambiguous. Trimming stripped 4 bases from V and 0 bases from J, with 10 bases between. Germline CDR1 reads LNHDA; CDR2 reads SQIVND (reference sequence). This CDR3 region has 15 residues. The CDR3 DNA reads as TGTGCCAGTAGTACAGGTATCTCCTCTGGAAACACCATATATTTT. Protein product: CASSTGISSGNTIYF.

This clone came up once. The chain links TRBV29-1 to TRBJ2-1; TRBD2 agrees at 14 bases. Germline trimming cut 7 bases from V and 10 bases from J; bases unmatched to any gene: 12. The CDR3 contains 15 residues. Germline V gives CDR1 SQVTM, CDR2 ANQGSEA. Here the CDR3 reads CSGNPTSGRAGEQFF. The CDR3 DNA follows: TGCAGCGGTAACCCGACTAGCGGGAGGGCCGGCGAGCAGTTCTTC.

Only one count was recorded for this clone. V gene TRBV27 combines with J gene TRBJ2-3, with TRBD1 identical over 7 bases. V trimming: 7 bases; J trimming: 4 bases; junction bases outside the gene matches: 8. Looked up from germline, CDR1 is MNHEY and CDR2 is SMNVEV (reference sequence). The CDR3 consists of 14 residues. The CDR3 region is CASTMGTAPDTQYF. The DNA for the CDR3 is TGTGCCAGCACCATGGGGACAGCCCCAGATACGCAGTATTTT.

This CDR3 reads CASSPGGAGVLNEQFF. For the CDR3, the DNA is TGTGCCAGCAGCCCCGGGGGAGCGGGAGTCCTGAATGAGCAGTTCTTC. The gene calls are TRBV7-9 and TRBJ2-1; 8 positions agree with TRBD2. The CDR3 is 16 residues long. J gave up 7 bases and V 5 bases, and 13 bases lay outside the gene matches. Per germline, CDR1 SEHNR and CDR2 FQNEAQ (reference sequence).

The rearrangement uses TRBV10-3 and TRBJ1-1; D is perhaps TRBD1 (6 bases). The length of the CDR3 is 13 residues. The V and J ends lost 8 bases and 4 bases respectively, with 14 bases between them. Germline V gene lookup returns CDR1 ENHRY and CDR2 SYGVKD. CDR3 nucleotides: TGTGCCATCGGTGGACAGTTAGGCACTGAAGCTTTCTTT. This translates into CAIGGQLGTEAFF.

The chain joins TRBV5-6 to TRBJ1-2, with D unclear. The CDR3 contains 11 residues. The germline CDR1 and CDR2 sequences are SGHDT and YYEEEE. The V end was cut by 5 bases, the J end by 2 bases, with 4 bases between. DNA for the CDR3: TGTGCCAGCAGTACAAACTATGGCTACACCTTC. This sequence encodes CASSTNYGYTF. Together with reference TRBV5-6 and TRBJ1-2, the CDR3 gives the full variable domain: DAGVTQSPTHLIKTRGQQVTLRCSPKSGHDTVSWYQQALGQGPQFIFQYYEEEERQRGNFPDRFSGHQFPNYSSELNVNALLLGDSALYLCASSTNYGYTFGSGTRLTVV.